Listed below are T cell receptor beta chains from one sample, sequenced in a study of blood T cell repertoires in COVID-19. Only in-frame clones appear in the TCRdb table, and some are missing; sequencing was by immunoSEQ multiplex PCR. The sample yields around 30,000 clones, approximately 93% seen once. Material: peripheral blood. Receptors originate from a man in his 60s with acute or convalescent COVID-19. Both conserved end residues are part of each CDR3. A D gene is named only where the DNA matches it firmly. Not every row has a clone size; where given, it reads once, few, many or a size class.

V gene	D gene	J gene	clone size	CDR3 protein	CDR3 DNA
TRBV5-5	NA	TRBJ1-2	once	CASSFQENYGYTF	TGTGCCAGCAGCTTTCAGGAAAACTATGGCTACACCTTC
TRBV29-1	NA	TRBJ2-5	NA	CSVNRQGWETQYF	TGCAGCGTTAATCGCCAGGGTTGGGAGACCCAGTACTTC
TRBV10-3	NA	TRBJ2-7	NA	CAISGQRLSYEQYF	TGTGCCATCAGTGGCCAGCGGCTCTCCTACGAGCAGTACTTC
TRBV5-1	NA	TRBJ1-1	few	CASSLFAGGTTEAFF	TGCGCCAGCAGCTTGTTCGCGGGGGGTACCACTGAAGCTTTCTTT
TRBV6-5	NA	TRBJ1-6	NA	CASSGQIFNSPLHF	TGTGCCAGCAGCGGACAGATCTTTAATTCACCCCTCCACTTT
TRBV30	NA	TRBJ1-5	once	CAWSGGRQGNQPQHF	TGTGCCTGGAGTGGAGGGAGACAGGGCAATCAGCCCCAGCATTTT
TRBV9	NA	TRBJ2-2	NA	CASSVWQVGELFF	TGTGCCAGCAGCGTCTGGCAGGTCGGGGAGCTGTTTTTT
TRBV27	NA	TRBJ1-1	NA	CASSLGGSGATEAFF	TGTGCCAGCAGTTTAGGTGGCTCTGGGGCCACTGAAGCTTTCTTT
TRBV14	TRBD1	TRBJ1-1	NA	CASSREVLRGSGTEAFF	TGTGCCAGCAGCCGAGAAGTCCTCAGGGGGAGTGGAACTGAAGCTTTCTTT
TRBV14	TRBD2	TRBJ2-4	NA	CASSQKTASGRGSDIQYF	TGTGCCAGCAGCCAAAAGACCGCTAGCGGGAGGGGGTCGGACATTCAGTACTTC
TRBV10-3	TRBD2	TRBJ2-4	NA	CAISGTGGNIQYF	TGTGCCATCAGTGGAACGGGGGGGAACATTCAGTACTTC
TRBV6-5	NA	TRBJ2-3	NA	CASRINRAGRQYF	TGTGCCAGCAGAATAAACAGGGCCGGTAGGCAGTATTTT
TRBV7-8	TRBD2	TRBJ2-5	few	CASSPKPGLAETQYF	TGTGCCAGCAGCCCAAAACCGGGACTAGCCGAGACCCAGTACTTC
TRBV9	TRBD1	TRBJ1-3	NA	CASSQNIRTGNSGNTIYF	TGTGCCAGCAGCCAAAACATTCGGACAGGGAACTCTGGAAACACCATATATTTT
TRBV2	TRBD1	TRBJ1-6	NA	CASRAGQGLSPLHF	TGTGCCAGCCGGGCCGGACAGGGATTATCACCCCTCCACTTT
TRBV4-1	TRBD1	TRBJ2-6	NA	CASSRSGTGRFSGANVLTF	TGCGCCAGCAGCCGGTCCGGGACAGGTCGGTTCTCTGGGGCCAACGTCCTGACTTTC
TRBV7-9	NA	TRBJ1-4	NA	CASSLGPGGEKLFF	TGTGCCAGCAGCTTAGGGCCGGGGGGAGAAAAACTGTTTTTT
TRBV30	TRBD1	TRBJ2-7	NA	CAWSTGTGLNEQYF	TGTGCCTGGAGTACCGGGACAGGGCTCAACGAGCAGTACTTC
TRBV5-4	TRBD1	TRBJ2-5	NA	CASSQDRWSRTQYF	TGTGCCAGCAGCCAGGACAGGTGGAGTCGGACCCAGTACTTC
TRBV19	TRBD1	TRBJ2-5	NA	CASSMTDRAGQETQYF	TGTGCCAGTAGTATGACGGACAGGGCCGGCCAAGAGACCCAGTACTTC
TRBV21-1	NA	TRBJ2-7	NA	CASSKVAAPLEQYF	TGTGCCAGCAGCAAAGTGGCGGCCCCTCTCGAGCAGTACTTC
TRBV19	NA	TRBJ2-3	NA	CASSIQGSTQYF	TGTGCCAGTAGTATACAGGGGAGTACGCAGTATTTT
TRBV29-1	NA	TRBJ1-4	few	CSAQGQWGTNEKLFF	TGCAGCGCGCAGGGACAATGGGGAACTAATGAAAAACTGTTTTTT
TRBV12-3/TRBV12-4	NA	TRBJ2-1	few	CASNHPRGEQFF	TGTGCCAGCAATCACCCTCGCGGTGAGCAGTTCTTC
TRBV6-1	NA	TRBJ2-7	NA	CASSDREPYEQYF	TGTGCCAGCAGTGACAGGGAACCCTACGAGCAGTACTTC
TRBV2	TRBD1	TRBJ1-1	NA	CASSEGQGAFTEAFF	TGTGCCAGCAGTGAAGGACAGGGGGCTTTCACTGAAGCTTTCTTT
TRBV27	NA	TRBJ1-1	NA	CASSFVVNTEAFF	TGTGCCAGCAGTTTTGTCGTAAACACTGAAGCTTTCTTT
TRBV6-5	NA	TRBJ2-2	NA	CASRRSGELFF	TGTGCCAGCAGGCGGAGCGGGGAGCTGTTTTTT
TRBV10-3	NA	TRBJ1-6	NA	CAISEVPRSLLHF	TGTGCCATCAGTGAGGTTCCGAGGTCTCTCCTCCACTTT
TRBV15	TRBD2	TRBJ2-7	NA	CATSRDQTGGEQYF	TGTGCCACCAGCAGAGATCAGACGGGGGGCGAGCAGTACTTC
TRBV6-5	TRBD2	TRBJ2-3	NA	CASETSGSTDTQYF	TGTGCCAGTGAAACTAGCGGGAGCACAGATACGCAGTATTTT
TRBV18	NA	TRBJ2-1	NA	CASSPRERRTYNEQFF	TGTGCCAGCTCACCACGGGAGCGGAGGACGTACAATGAGCAGTTCTTC
TRBV4-1	NA	TRBJ1-1	NA	CASSPREGGTEAFF	TGCGCCAGCAGCCCGCGAGAAGGGGGCACTGAAGCTTTCTTT
TRBV7-3	TRBD1	TRBJ2-5	NA	CASSQGTGAQETQYF	TGTGCCAGCAGCCAAGGGACAGGGGCACAAGAGACCCAGTACTTC
TRBV5-1	NA	TRBJ1-1	NA	CASSLTRDTEAFF	TGCGCCAGCAGCTTGACCAGGGACACTGAAGCTTTCTTT
TRBV18	NA	TRBJ1-5	NA	CASSPGAGNQPQHF	TGTGCCAGCTCACCGGGGGCGGGCAATCAGCCCCAGCATTTT
TRBV6-5	NA	TRBJ1-2	NA	CASRMAGPNYGYTF	TGTGCCAGCAGAATGGCAGGGCCAAACTATGGCTACACCTTC
TRBV12-5	NA	TRBJ2-5	NA	CASGLRGNQETQYF	TGTGCTAGTGGTTTGCGAGGGAACCAAGAGACCCAGTACTTC
TRBV9	NA	TRBJ2-2	NA	CAVSRGDTGELFF	TGTGCCGTATCCAGGGGCGACACCGGGGAGCTGTTTTTT
TRBV21-1	NA	TRBJ1-1	NA	CASSDRADSTEAFF	TGTGCCAGCAGCGACAGGGCGGATTCGACTGAAGCTTTCTTT
TRBV20-1	TRBD1	TRBJ2-4	NA	CSACGTGGAKNIQYF	TGCAGTGCTTGTGGGACAGGGGGAGCCAAAAACATTCAGTACTTC
TRBV28	NA	TRBJ1-4	few	CASSDSYRGMKLFF	TGTGCCAGCAGTGACTCCTATCGAGGAATGAAACTGTTTTTT
TRBV18	NA	TRBJ1-5	NA	CASSPMQGPQPQHF	TGTGCCAGCTCACCAATGCAGGGGCCTCAGCCCCAGCATTTT
TRBV5-1	NA	TRBJ1-2	NA	CASSSAIANYGYTF	TGCGCCAGCAGCAGCGCCATAGCTAACTATGGCTACACCTTC
TRBV20-1	NA	TRBJ1-4	NA	CSASRSAGRYNEKLFF	TGCAGTGCTAGTAGATCGGCAGGGCGGTATAATGAAAAACTGTTTTTT
TRBV5-4	NA	TRBJ2-3	NA	CASSLGGRGTTDTQYF	TGTGCCAGCAGCTTGGGTGGCAGGGGGACTACAGATACGCAGTATTTT
TRBV13	NA	TRBJ1-3	NA	CASSFRGTGGNTIYF	TGTGCCAGCAGCTTTCGGGGGACGGGAGGAAACACCATATATTTT
TRBV12-3/TRBV12-4	NA	TRBJ2-2	NA	CATRGRPGELFF	TGTGCCACCCGAGGTCGGCCCGGGGAGCTGTTTTTT
TRBV13	TRBD2	TRBJ2-1	NA	CASSLGSSGRAGNEQFF	TGTGCCAGCAGCTTGGGGTCTAGCGGGAGGGCCGGAAATGAGCAGTTCTTC
TRBV7-2	NA	TRBJ2-7	NA	CASSLESGYGEQYF	TGTGCCAGCAGCTTAGAGTCAGGGTACGGCGAGCAGTACTTC
TRBV15	NA	TRBJ2-1	NA	CATSRDHGYNEQFF	TGTGCCACCAGCAGAGATCACGGTTACAATGAGCAGTTCTTC
TRBV28	NA	TRBJ1-2	NA	CASTNAFTVPYGYTF	TGTGCCAGCACTAATGCTTTCACGGTCCCCTATGGCTACACCTTC
TRBV30	TRBD2	TRBJ2-7	NA	CACDFGGGPYEQYF	TGTGCCTGTGATTTCGGCGGGGGGCCCTACGAGCAGTACTTC
TRBV7-2	TRBD1	TRBJ1-2	once	CASSLGGTGRNYGYTF	TGTGCCAGCAGCTTAGGAGGGACAGGGAGAAACTATGGCTACACCTTC
TRBV11-1	NA	TRBJ2-1	NA	CASSFSGLSYNEQFF	TGTGCCAGCTCTTTTAGCGGCCTCTCCTACAATGAGCAGTTCTTC
TRBV30	NA	TRBJ2-5	NA	CAWSVWLGQETQYF	TGTGCCTGGAGTGTGTGGCTAGGACAAGAGACCCAGTACTTC
TRBV12-3/TRBV12-4	TRBD1	TRBJ1-2	NA	CASSLTGIYGYTF	TGTGCCAGCAGTTTGACAGGGATCTATGGCTACACCTTC